Below, one T cell receptor beta chain is given with its context. Per germline, CDR1 MNHNS and CDR2 SASEGT. The germline V and J ends were trimmed by 3 bases and 7 bases, with 12 bases remaining between them. This CDR3 is 13 amino acids long. This sample stems from a study of blood T cell repertoires in COVID-19. Study as a whole: The United States, Italy and Spain supplied acute and convalescent COVID-19 samples. Nucleic acid was either cDNA or gDNA, and it came from T cells, B-cell-depleted T cells, or PBMCs.

Sequencing was performed with immunoSEQ multiplex PCR; in TCRdb, only in-frame clones are kept and a portion is missing. The sample carries over 70,000 clones, 75% to 85% recorded once. The sequence was collected from a woman older than 75 with acute or convalescent COVID-19. V and J are TRBV6-1 and TRBJ1-1, with D unclear. Material: peripheral blood. The CDR3 nucleotides read TGTGCCAGCAGTGAGGGCAGAAAGCTTGAAGCTTTCTTT. This sequence encodes CASSEGRKLEAFF.